The 14 T cell receptor beta chains reported below all come from one sample, sequenced in a study of monozygotic twins with cystic fibrosis. Data came from immunoSEQ multiplex PCR; TCRdb stores just in-frame clones and leaves some out. Of 20,000 to 25,000 clones in the sample, over 95% were seen once. Input material: blood. These receptors were taken from a girl aged 5-17 years with cystic fibrosis.

The chain couples TRBV27 to TRBJ2-7; 13 nucleotides match TRBD2. The CDR3 spans 15 residues. Per the germline V gene, CDR1 is MNHEY and CDR2 is SMNVEV (reference sequence). V was clipped by 8 bases and J by 4 bases; unmatched bases: 8. The CDR3 loop reads CASCRTSGSIYEQYF. The CDR3 DNA follows: TGTGCCAGCTGCCGGACTAGCGGGAGCATATACGAGCAGTACTTC.

CDR3 in amino acids: CASSGLGEKLFF. The DNA of the CDR3 is TGTGCCAGCAGCGGCCTCGGTGAAAAACTGTTTTTT. The chain uses TRBV28 and TRBJ1-4; D gene unclear. V gave up 6 bases and J gave up 7 bases, with 9 bases separating them. Germline V lookup: CDR1 MDHEN, CDR2 SYDVKM. The CDR3 runs 12 residues.

In this sample, this clone turned up once. This chain joins TRBV5-6 and TRBJ2-2; TRBD2 matches at 10 bases. Trimming at V came to 4 bases and at J to 2 bases, leaving 8 bases not matched to a gene. This CDR3 contains 17 residues. Germline V CDR1 and CDR2: SGHDT, YYEEEE. CDR3 region: CASSPRKLAGNTGELFF. DNA of the CDR3: TGTGCCAGCAGCCCAAGGAAACTAGCGGGAAACACCGGGGAGCTGTTTTTT.

The CDR3 sequence: CASSPGRLNTGELFF. The CDR3 coding sequence is TGTGCCAGCAGCCCGGGACGGCTGAACACCGGGGAGCTGTTTTTT. The chain links TRBV7-3 to TRBJ2-2; the D gene could be TRBD1 or TRBD2 (5 bases each). The CDR3 extends over 15 amino acids. Germline-derived CDR1 and CDR2 are SGHTA and FQGTGA. V was shortened by 5 bases and J by 1 base, with 11 bases between the two germline ends.

Only one count was recorded for this clone. The CDR3 loop is CASSQVAGSSYEQYF. DNA for the CDR3: TGCGCCAGCAGCCAAGTTGCAGGGAGCTCCTACGAGCAGTACTTC. The chain combines TRBV4-3 with TRBJ2-7; D may correspond to TRBD1 or TRBD2 (5 bases each). V lost 1 base, J lost 0 bases, and 10 bases lay in between. Germline assignment: CDR1 LGHNA and CDR2 YSLEER. The CDR3 loop spans 15 amino acids.

The V gene is TRBV4-1, the J gene TRBJ2-6, with 13 bases fitting TRBD2. Germline assignment: CDR1 MGHRA and CDR2 YSYEKL. The CDR3 runs 19 residues. Unmatched junction bases numbered 12, after V lost 6 bases and J lost 4 bases. CDR3 in amino acids: CASSQTSGRLLAGANVLTF. DNA of the CDR3: TGCGCCAGCAGTCAGACTAGCGGGAGGCTGTTGGCCGGGGCCAACGTCCTGACTTTC.

CDR3 sequence: CASSLGTRQETQYF. Here the CDR3 DNA reads TGCGCCAGCAGCTTGGGGACTAGACAAGAGACCCAGTACTTC. V gene TRBV5-1 combines with J gene TRBJ2-5; 7 nucleotides match TRBD2. V lost 0 bases, J lost 2 bases, and 1 base stayed unmatched. The CDR3 is made up of 14 amino acids. CDR1 and CDR2 (germline): SGHRS, YFSETQ.

The chain is built from TRBV11-2 and TRBJ2-7; D is ambiguous. V gave up 1 base and J gave up 2 bases, with 9 bases separating them. Germline CDR1 is SGHAT and CDR2 is FQNNGV. The CDR3 runs 14 residues. The DNA of the CDR3 is TGTGCCAGCAGCTTAGTCGGACCCACCTACGAGCAGTACTTC. It codes for CASSLVGPTYEQYF.

The chain carries TRBV9 and TRBJ2-3, with 13 bases identical to TRBD2. Germline V gene sequence: CDR1 SGDLS, CDR2 YYNGEE. The CDR3 totals 16 residues. J was trimmed by 4 bases and V by 4 bases; bases with no gene match: 6. CDR3 in amino acids: CASSWTSGSGADTQYF. The CDR3 DNA reads TGTGCCAGCAGCTGGACTAGCGGGAGTGGAGCAGATACGCAGTATTTT.

DNA for the CDR3: TGTGCCAGCTCACTGGGACAGTCCCAAGAGACCCAGTACTTC. Protein: CASSLGQSQETQYF. V is TRBV18 and J is TRBJ2-5, with 7 bases that match TRBD1. The V gene end was trimmed by 4 bases and the J gene end by 1 base; junction bases not matched to a gene: 3. The germline gives CDR1 KGHSH, CDR2 LQKENI. CDR3 size: 14 residues.

This clone appeared once. The CDR3 nucleotides are TGTGCCAGTAGTATTCAGAGTCAGGGGGCTCGCGAGCCCCAGCATTTT. Translation: CASSIQSQGAREPQHF. The V call is TRBV19, the J call TRBJ1-5; 8 bases agree with TRBD1. Germline loops: CDR1 LNHDA, CDR2 SQIVND (reference sequence). Germline trimming cut 3 bases from V and 8 bases from J; bases unmatched to any gene: 12. The CDR3 length is 16 residues.

This clone is a singleton in its sample. The chain recombines TRBV6-5 with TRBJ2-7; D is unresolved. The CDR3 contains 12 residues. Germline V gene data show CDR1 as MNHEY and CDR2 as SVGAGI. CDR3 loop: CLGRLVLYEQYV. CDR3 nucleotide sequence: TGTCTGGGCAGGCTTGTTCTTTACGAGCAGTACGTC.

J is TRBJ1-2 and V is TRBV7-9; D gene unclear. V shed 4 bases and J shed 3 bases, with 9 bases lying between them. The CDR3 extends over 13 amino acids. Germline V CDR1 and CDR2: SEHNR, FQNEAQ (reference sequence). The CDR3 nucleotides are TGTGCCAGCAGCTCCTACATAGACTATGGCTACACCTTC. Its protein product is CASSSYIDYGYTF.

The chain couples TRBV19 to TRBJ2-3; 10 nucleotides align to TRBD2. The CDR3 runs to 14 residues. Unmatched junction bases numbered 5, after V lost 5 bases and J lost 6 bases. Germline-derived CDR1 and CDR2 are LNHDA and SQIVND (reference sequence). The CDR3: CASSLAGEADTQYF. The DNA of the CDR3 is TGTGCCAGTAGTCTAGCGGGAGAGGCCGATACGCAGTATTTT.